A single sample is the source of the 25 T cell receptor beta chains below, sequenced in a study of CD8 T cells in ankylosing spondylitis. TCRdb ran MiXCR on the 5' RACE reads and lists one entry per CDR3 protein. Among almost 250,000 distinct CDR3 sequences listed, 30% to 40% were seen once. Sequenced sample: blood, either unsorted or a sorted T cell fraction (not recorded which). The source is a male donor with ankylosing spondylitis or in good health (not recorded which).

This clonotype appeared once. The CDR3 spells CASSQDSRTDTQYF. The CDR3 coding sequence is TGTGCCAGCAGCCAAGACAGCCGCACAGATACGCAGTATTTT. The chain employs TRBV7-8 and TRBJ2-3; D is possibly TRBD1 (5 bases). The length of the CDR3 is 14 residues. V was trimmed by 5 bases and J by 1 base, leaving 10 bases between them. Looked up from germline, CDR1 is SGHVS and CDR2 is FQNEAQ.

V and J are TRBV15 and TRBJ2-2, with D possibly TRBD2 on 6 matching bases. Germline loops: CDR1 LNHNV, CDR2 YYDKDF (reference sequence). Between the trimmed V and J ends, which lost 5 bases and 4 bases, there was a span of 17 bases. The CDR3 runs to 16 residues. The CDR3 DNA sequence: TGTGCCACCAGCGTCGGGGCGGGGACGCTCACCGGGGAGCTGTTTTTT. Translation gives CATSVGAGTLTGELFF. Based on the CDR3 plus reference TRBV15 and TRBJ2-2, the full variable domain is DAMVIQNPRYQVTQFGKPVTLSCSQTLNHNVMYWYQQKSSQAPKLLFHYYDKDFNNEADTPDNFQSRRPNTSFCFLDIRSPGLGDTAMYLCATSVGAGTLTGELFFGEGSRLTVL.

The genes are TRBV12-3 or TRBV12-4 and TRBJ2-1, with D possibly being TRBD2 (6 bases). There are 13 residues in the CDR3. V lost 3 bases, J lost 7 bases, and 10 bases lay in between. The chain's CDR3 is CASSFGGVNEQFF. In nucleotides, the CDR3 is TGTGCCAGCAGTTTTGGCGGGGTGAATGAGCAGTTCTTC.

The chain joins TRBV20-1 to TRBJ2-3, with D tentatively TRBD2 (6 bases). Trimming removed 6 bases from V and 7 bases from J, with 17 bases in between. Germline V lookup: CDR1 DFQATT, CDR2 SNEGSKA (reference sequence). This CDR3 contains 13 residues. CDR3 residues: CSAPKRGDHTQYF. CDR3 sequence (DNA): TGCAGTGCCCCCAAGCGCGGGGACCATACGCAGTATTTT.

The CDR3 DNA reads TGCGCCAGCAGCCTGCGGGGGGTGTCCAATGAGCAGTTCTTC. Its protein product is CASSLRGVSNEQFF. The chain employs TRBV5-1 and TRBJ2-1; 8 positions match TRBD2. The CDR3 is 14 amino acids. From germline, CDR1 is SGHRS and CDR2 YFSETQ. V trimming: 4 bases; J trimming: 6 bases; junction bases outside the gene matches: 6.

This clonotype appeared a few times. The chain employs TRBV6-5 and TRBJ1-5; D is unclear. The CDR3 length is 13 residues. CDR1 is MNHEY, CDR2 SVGAGI, per germline. V was pared by 4 bases and J by 8 bases, with 12 bases between. The CDR3 loop reads CASSSSPKEPQHF. The CDR3 DNA follows: TGTGCCAGCAGTTCATCCCCAAAGGAGCCCCAGCATTTT.

The rearrangement uses TRBV7-2 and TRBJ2-1; TRBD2 matches at 9 bases. V lost 1 base, J lost 7 bases, and 8 bases stayed unmatched. From germline, CDR1 is SGHTA and CDR2 FQGNSA. The CDR3 runs to 16 residues. CDR3 in DNA: TGTGCCAGCAGCTTAGATGGCGGGGGGGCGAGAAATGAGCAGTTCTTC. Translated, it gives CASSLDGGGARNEQFF.

The sample holds a few counts of this clonotype. The chain joins TRBV20-1 to TRBJ2-3; 8 bases line up with TRBD1. V lost 2 bases, J lost 5 bases, and 15 bases stayed unmatched. Germline CDR1 DFQATT, CDR2 SNEGSKA (reference sequence). The CDR3 is made up of 17 amino acids. The CDR3: CSARLLSGGPPVDTQYF. In DNA form, the CDR3 reads TGCAGTGCTAGACTCTTATCAGGGGGCCCTCCTGTAGATACGCAGTATTTT.

The chain joins TRBV12-3 or TRBV12-4 to TRBJ2-3, with no clear D. V dropped 5 bases and J dropped 0 bases, with 9 bases sitting between them. The CDR3 spans 14 residues. This CDR3 is CASSPPASTDTQYF. DNA for the CDR3: TGTGCCAGCAGTCCCCCTGCTAGCACAGATACGCAGTATTTT.

The chain links TRBV12-3 or TRBV12-4 to TRBJ2-3, with 11 bases identical to TRBD1. The CDR3 totals 15 residues. Losses at the gene ends were 6 bases for V and 5 bases for J; bases not matched to a gene: 7. The CDR3 coding sequence is TGTGCCAGCAGCTCCTCCGGGACAGGGGGAGATACGCAGTATTTT. It yields the protein CASSSSGTGGDTQYF.

As DNA, the CDR3 is TGTGCCAGCAGTTTGGATCTCGGGGAGACCCAGTACTTC. Translating gives CASSLDLGETQYF. The J gene is TRBJ2-5, the V gene TRBV12-3 or TRBV12-4; no clear D. This CDR3 is built from 13 residues. Between the trimmed V and J ends, which lost 3 bases and 5 bases, there was a span of 10 bases.

In this sample, this clonotype is medium-sized. The V call is TRBV29-1, the J call TRBJ2-7, with a tentative D call TRBD1 (6 bases). This CDR3 has 14 residues. Germline V gene sequence: CDR1 SQVTM, CDR2 ANQGSEA. V was cut by 6 bases and J by 5 bases, with 20 bases left in between. The chain's CDR3 is CSVEIQGQADEQYF. As DNA, the CDR3 is TGCAGCGTCGAGATACAGGGCCAGGCTGACGAGCAGTACTTC.

The J gene is TRBJ1-5, the V gene TRBV7-2; D gene unclear. Trimming cost V 4 bases and J 2 bases, with 15 bases left between them. The CDR3 is 16 residues long. Looked up from germline, CDR1 is SGHTA and CDR2 is FQGNSA. The CDR3 loop reads CASSYIGSNGNQPQHF. The CDR3 region has the DNA TGTGCCAGCAGCTATATTGGCTCCAATGGCAATCAGCCCCAGCATTTT.

The chain uses TRBV10-3 and TRBJ2-1; D unresolved. V lost 6 bases and J lost 5, with 5 bases in between. The CDR3 is 11 residues long. The germline V gene has CDR1 ENHRY and CDR2 SYGVKD. The CDR3 region is CAIRDNNEQFF. The CDR3 bases are TGTGCCATCAGGGATAACAATGAGCAGTTCTTC.

This CDR3 is CASSTPDGLGTQYF. The CDR3, as DNA: TGTGCCAGCAGTACCCCGGACGGTCTTGGGACCCAGTACTTC. This sequence joins TRBV12-3 or TRBV12-4 and TRBJ2-5; the D is unclear. CDR3 size: 14 residues. Trimming stripped 5 bases from V and 7 bases from J, with 17 bases between.

The chain links TRBV20-1 to TRBJ2-2; maybe TRBD2 (6 bases). Germline V gene lookup returns CDR1 DFQATT and CDR2 SNEGSKA (reference sequence). The CDR3 length is 16 residues. V lost 6 bases, J lost 4 bases, and 21 bases lay in between. The CDR3 loop is CSAQPMGGVVTGELFF. The DNA of the CDR3 is TGCAGTGCCCAACCGATGGGGGGAGTAGTCACCGGGGAGCTGTTTTTT.

The chain joins TRBV14 to TRBJ2-7; D might be TRBD1 (6 bases). Germline CDR1 is SGHDN and CDR2 is FVKESK. There are 14 residues in the CDR3. V lost 5 bases and J 1 base, leaving 12 bases between the germline ends. CDR3 nucleotide sequence: TGTGCCAGCAGCATCCGGGACATATCCTACGAGCAGTACTTC. Its protein is CASSIRDISYEQYF.

The chain combines TRBV7-2 with TRBJ2-3; the D gene is possibly TRBD2 (5 bases). Germline-derived CDR1 and CDR2 are SGHTA and FQGNSA. The V end was cut by 1 base, the J end by 0 bases, with 11 bases between. The CDR3 is 16 amino acids. CDR3 in DNA: TGTGCCAGCAGCTTAGGACTAATCCCGAGCACAGATACGCAGTATTTT. Its translation: CASSLGLIPSTDTQYF.

The genes are TRBV4-1 and TRBJ2-3, with 9 positions matching TRBD2. The CDR3 is made up of 18 amino acids. Trimming removed 1 base from V and 2 bases from J; junction bases left unmatched: 10. CDR1 is MGHRA and CDR2 is YSYEKL in the germline V gene. The DNA for the CDR3 is TGCGCCAGCAGCCAAGGAGGGCTAGCGGGGAGCCCCACAGATACGCAGTATTTT. As protein: CASSQGGLAGSPTDTQYF.

This clonotype was counted between two and nine times. The genes are TRBV9 and TRBJ2-6, with 11 nucleotides matching TRBD1. The CDR3 is made up of 17 amino acids. V dropped 2 bases and J dropped 2; count of bases not matched to a gene: 3. Germline V gene sequence: CDR1 SGDLS, CDR2 YYNGEE. The CDR3 DNA sequence: TGTGCCAGCAGCGTCGGGACAGGGGGTACTGGGGCCAACGTCCTGACTTTC. Translation gives CASSVGTGGTGANVLTF.

The rearrangement links TRBV28 to TRBJ2-3; the D is unclear. The CDR3 contains 11 residues. V was clipped by 4 bases and J by 5 bases, with 4 bases between them. Germline CDR1 MDHEN, CDR2 SYDVKM. In nucleotides, the CDR3 is TGTGCCAGCAGTTCAGAAGATACGCAGTATTTT. It specifies CASSSEDTQYF.

The V call is TRBV6-1, the J call TRBJ2-5; 8 bases agree with TRBD2. With V trimmed by 6 bases and J by 5 bases, 14 bases remained unmatched. The CDR3 runs to 16 residues. The germline CDR1 and CDR2 sequences are MNHNS and SASEGT. The CDR3, as DNA: TGTGCCAGCAGGGTGGGGCCTAGCGGGTTAGGTGAGACCCAGTACTTC. Its protein is CASRVGPSGLGETQYF.

This clonotype was detected a few times. This chain connects TRBV6-1 to TRBJ1-6; TRBD1 agrees at 7 bases. Germline V gene sequence: CDR1 MNHNS, CDR2 SASEGT. The length of the CDR3 is 14 residues. After removal of 6 bases from V and 7 bases from J, the junction contained 6 bases not matched to a gene. The CDR3 DNA follows: TGTGCCAGCAGCAGGGGGGAGAGGAATTCACCCCTCCACTTT. Its translation is CASSRGERNSPLHF.

The chain employs TRBV6-5 and TRBJ2-7; tentatively, D is TRBD2 (5 bases). V was clipped by 6 bases and J by 0 bases, with 18 bases between them. The CDR3 has 16 residues. From germline, CDR1 is MNHEY and CDR2 SVGAGI. The CDR3 region has the DNA TGTGCCAGCAGCTACGGAGGCGCGGAGAGCTCCTACGAGCAGTACTTC. It translates to CASSYGGAESSYEQYF.

Only a few counts were recorded for this clonotype. The chain links TRBV29-1 to TRBJ1-2; 9 positions match TRBD1. Germline CDR1 is SQVTM and CDR2 is ANQGSEA. Trimming cost V 3 bases and J 2 bases; bases outside gene matches: 1. The CDR3 is made up of 13 amino acids. The CDR3 nucleotides are TGCAGCGTTGACGACAGGGGGAACTATGGCTACACCTTC. Protein product: CSVDDRGNYGYTF.